The 12 T cell receptor beta chains in this list originate from one sample, sequenced in a study of blood T cell repertoires in COVID-19. TCRdb's copy holds only in-frame clones and misses some; the assay was immunoSEQ multiplex PCR. Found here are under 55,000 clones, approximately 91% of them singletons; the top ten hold roughly an eighth. The material sequenced was peripheral blood. The receptor set was obtained from a human donor in a cohort sampled during active COVID-19.

The chain is built from TRBV28 and TRBJ1-1; 7 bases fit TRBD1. The CDR3 is 14 amino acids. V was pared by 5 bases and J by 7 bases, with 10 bases of the junction left unmatched. Germline values: CDR1 MDHEN, CDR2 SYDVKM. CDR3 coding DNA: TGTGCCAGCAGTAGGCCAGGGGGGAAGGTTGAAGCTTTCTTT. Residues: CASSRPGGKVEAFF.

The chain couples TRBV10-3 to TRBJ1-4; 8 bases agree with TRBD1. CDR3 length equals 14 residues. Germline assignment: CDR1 ENHRY and CDR2 SYGVKD. J lost 10 bases, V lost 3 bases, and 7 bases had no gene match. The CDR3 loop is CAISEEQGGGKLFF. The CDR3 DNA reads TGTGCCATCAGTGAAGAACAGGGGGGGGGAAAACTGTTTTTT.

This chain connects TRBV7-8 to TRBJ1-2; a possible D gene is TRBD1 (6 bases). CDR1 and CDR2 (germline): SGHVS, FQNEAQ. V lost 5 bases to trimming and J lost 3 bases, with 16 bases between them. The CDR3 runs 15 residues. The CDR3 loop is CASSPPSNRDYGYTF. The CDR3 DNA is TGTGCCAGCAGCCCACCATCCAACAGGGACTATGGCTACACCTTC.

The chain has TRBV6-6 and TRBJ1-1; a possible D gene is TRBD1 (5 bases). Trimming removed 4 bases at V and 12 bases at J, with 15 bases between. This CDR3 contains 12 residues. The germline V gene has CDR1 MNHNY and CDR2 SVGAGI (reference sequence). In DNA form, the CDR3 reads TGTGCCAGCAGTTCCTCGGGGGGTGCAACTTTCTTT. Its translation is CASSSSGGATFF.

The chain combines TRBV18 with TRBJ1-4; tentatively, D is TRBD1 (5 bases). The CDR3 totals 16 residues. The germline V and J ends were trimmed by 4 bases and 0 bases, with 12 bases remaining between them. Germline CDR1 and CDR2: KGHSH and LQKENI. The CDR3 DNA reads as TGTGCCAGCTCACGAAGGGGTTTCGCAACTAATGAAAAACTGTTTTTT. Amino acid sequence: CASSRRGFATNEKLFF.

The rearrangement links TRBV30 to TRBJ2-7; D is possibly TRBD1 (6 bases). Germline V lookup: CDR1 GTSNPN, CDR2 SVGIG (reference sequence). The CDR3 is 13 amino acids. V lost 5 bases and J 5 bases, leaving 16 bases between the germline ends. CDR3: CAWDRQVVNEQYF. As DNA, the CDR3 is TGTGCCTGGGACAGACAGGTCGTAAACGAGCAGTACTTC.

J is TRBJ2-5 and V is TRBV10-2; 8 bases fit TRBD2. Germline CDR1 WSHSY, CDR2 SAAADI. The CDR3 covers 15 residues. The ends lost 2 bases at V and 5 bases at J; junction bases unmatched: 7. The CDR3, as DNA: TGCGCCAGCAGTGAGCCGGGACTAGTTGGCGAGACCCAGTACTTC. Translated: CASSEPGLVGETQYF.

The chain's CDR3 is CASSQDQEGHGYTF. For the CDR3, the DNA is TGTGCCAGCAGCCAAGATCAGGAGGGGCATGGCTACACCTTC. The chain joins TRBV3-1 (or the pseudogene TRBV3-2) to TRBJ1-2, with D perhaps TRBD1 (5 bases). Germline lookup yields CDR1 LGHDT and CDR2 YNNKEL (reference sequence). The CDR3 totals 14 residues. The V end lost 0 bases, the J end lost 6 bases, and 11 bases lay between the germline ends.

The CDR3 protein is CASSLPPGLAGGPVGELFF. CDR3 DNA: TGTGCCAGCAGCTTACCCCCGGGACTAGCGGGGGGGCCGGTCGGGGAGCTGTTTTTT. The chain employs TRBV7-9 and TRBJ2-2, with 16 bases fitting TRBD2. V lost 2 bases and J lost 7; bases outside the gene matches: 10. From germline, CDR1 is SEHNR and CDR2 FQNEAQ (reference sequence). CDR3 length: 19 residues.

This clone was counted a single time. The CDR3 nucleotides read TGTGCCAGCATGAACAGGAACACTGAAGCTTTCTTT. It yields the protein CASMNRNTEAFF. This chain joins TRBV6-5 and TRBJ1-1, with D unclear. The CDR3 spans 12 residues. With 7 bases removed from V and 1 base from J, the gap between germline ends came to 7 bases. Germline V CDR1 and CDR2: MNHEY, SVGAGI.

The chain joins TRBV3-1 (or the pseudogene TRBV3-2) to TRBJ2-2, with 8 bases matching TRBD2. The CDR3 consists of 17 residues. Germline V gene lookup returns CDR1 LGHDT and CDR2 YNNKEL (reference sequence). V trimming: 0 bases; J trimming: 1 base; junction bases outside the gene matches: 4. The CDR3 loop is CASSQDVAGWNTGELFF. CDR3 nucleotides: TGTGCCAGCAGCCAAGATGTAGCGGGGTGGAACACCGGGGAGCTGTTTTTT.

V and J are TRBV5-4 and TRBJ2-1, with 8 nucleotides matching TRBD2. CDR3 length equals 13 residues. With 4 bases clipped from V and 7 bases from J, the junction kept 4 bases outside the gene matches. Germline V gene data show CDR1 as SGHNT and CDR2 as YYREEE (reference sequence). CDR3 in DNA: TGTGCCAGCAGCCGGGGGGGAGGAAATGAGCAGTTCTTC. Translating it yields CASSRGGGNEQFF.